This paragraph covers one T cell receptor beta chain sequence. This receptor's antigen is unknown. No much larger clone is present one base from it, and per-base qualities are unavailable. The time point label, as the study defines it: about 28 days (+/-7) after the second vaccine dose. AZD1222 recipients with second doses at about 4 weeks or about 12 weeks were pooled, because spike-specific TCR depth and breadth did not differ between schedules. Vaccinee samples came from UK trials COV001 and COV002, including a single-blind randomized controlled phase 2/3 trial of AZD1222 (ChAdOx1 nCoV-19) in healthy adults. For TCRbeta chain sequencing, PBMC samples from trial participants were taken at day 0 and at day 28 after the second dose. These data belong to a study of T cell responses to AZD1222 COVID-19 vaccine (dated by TCRdb to the early 2020s). Describing the broader study: A total of 230 to 250 trial participants underwent TCR sequencing, of whom 200 to 220 had received two doses of AZD1222 and approximately 26 had received two doses of the MenACWY control vaccine. Enrollment into the trials was organized by age into subgroups of 18-55, 56-69 and 70-plus years, and those subgroups contained around 150, 28 and 57 TCR-sequenced participants, respectively.

The CDR3 regions of human TCRbeta chains were subjected to immunosequencing. Under the source paper's analysis protocol: TCRs in the repertoires were compared against a reference library of SARS-CoV-2-specific TCRs that had been generated with the MIRA antigen-specificity platform. Breadth was defined as the fraction of unique TCRs that were SARS-CoV-2-associated. Depth was defined as the fraction of total T cells that were SARS-CoV-2-associated. Using the MIRA data, every spike-specific TCR was mapped to the spike region that the TCR reacted to and assigned to either a CD4 or a CD8 class. Log10-transformed breadth and depth values were compared by one-way ANOVA with Sidak's multiple comparisons tests. Drawn from immuneACCESS, this table holds only the in-frame rearrangements with V and J called that TCRdb kept. Clones are partly lost; checked studies trace under half to an unresolved V gene and leave the rest unexplained. The DNA gave D and trimming, while V, J and clone size come from that table. The sample table holds about 84,000 clones, of which around 85% were seen once. 11% of the sample belongs to the ten largest clones.

Summary of the overall study and its limitations: A significant rise in spike-specific TCR breadth and depth was observed after two AZD1222 doses relative to day 0 and relative to MenACWY recipients. The 56-69-year group was small, and its depth increase did not reach significance, likely because of low power. Nearly half of unique spike-specific TCRs reportedly recognized epitopes outside regions mutated in the B.1.351 and B.1.1.7 variants. Vaccine-associated CD4 TCRs spanned the whole spike protein, with dominant responses in regions 160-218 and 743-854. No day 14 peak-response samples were available, so repertoires were characterized only after the peak T cell response. Conclusions about previously exposed vaccinees are limited, since just five or six AZD1222 recipients were seropositive for SARS-CoV-2 at baseline. Participants were mostly white British, with more females than males. The authors suggested clonal diversity may have been underestimated.

A distance of 19 bases separates the germline ends of V and J, which lose 4 bases and 9 bases respectively. The CDR3 contains 15 residues, cysteine and phenylalanine counted. This entry keeps only the CDR3 DNA: 45 bases, framed from base 1. CDR1 MNHEY and CDR2 SVGAGI were looked up in the germline V gene. The source was peripheral blood, collected 28 days after the second AZD1222 dose. The sequence came from an adult who received the AZD1222 COVID-19 vaccine. The V gene is TRBV6-5 and the J gene is TRBJ2-4; the D gene is possibly TRBD2, with 6 bases matching. The encoded CDR3 is CASSSALPGGSIQYF. The nucleotide sequence reads as follows: TGTGCCAGCAGTTCTGCACTCCCCGGGGGAAGCATTCAGTACTTC.